The 4 T cell receptor beta chains listed next were all sequenced from one sample in a study of glioma-infiltrating T cells. Amplification of TCR alpha and beta CDR3 regions from RNA used iRepertoire nested multiplex PCR. TCRdb itself ran the multiplex PCR reads through MiXCR, one entry per CDR3 protein. The sample lists 100,000 to 150,000 distinct CDR3 sequences; 24% were seen once. The sequenced material came from glioma tissue, nonneoplastic brain tissue, or PBMCs (not recorded which). These receptors were taken from a human donor with low-grade glioma or glioblastoma, undergoing nonglioma brain surgery, or in good health (not recorded which).

A few counts support this clonotype. This chain joins TRBV6-1 and TRBJ1-2; 7 bases line up with TRBD1. Trimming at V came to 3 bases and at J to 8 bases, leaving 6 bases not matched to a gene. Germline lookup yields CDR1 MNHNS and CDR2 SASEGT. The CDR3 runs 13 residues. CDR3 protein: CASSEETGLGYTF. CDR3 coding DNA: TGTGCCAGCAGTGAGGAGACAGGGCTAGGCTACACCTTC.

The sample holds a few counts of this clonotype. The rearrangement uses TRBV6-1 and TRBJ1-3, with TRBD1 identical over 8 bases. The trim removed 5 bases at V and 4 bases at J, leaving 13 bases unmatched. CDR1 and CDR2 from the germline V gene are MNHNS and SASEGT. CDR3 length: 17 amino acids. The CDR3 region has the DNA TGTGCCAGCAGTCTGAACTTTTGGACAGGGAACGGAAACACCATATATTTT. Translating gives CASSLNFWTGNGNTIYF.

This clonotype was recorded at least ten times. The rearrangement links TRBV6-6 to TRBJ2-3; 9 bases are a match to TRBD1. The V gene's germline CDR1 is MNHNY and CDR2 SVGAGI (reference sequence). Trimming removed 0 bases from V and 4 bases from J; junction bases left unmatched: 5. The CDR3 runs 16 residues. In nucleotides, the CDR3 is TGTGCCAGCAGTTACTCGCCGGACAGGGGTGCAGATACGCAGTATTTT. Protein: CASSYSPDRGADTQYF.

The chain has TRBV4-2 and TRBJ1-1, with D possibly matching TRBD1 (6 bases). The V gene lost 2 bases and the J gene lost 4 bases, with 14 bases spanning the gap. CDR3 length: 15 residues. CDR1 and CDR2 from the germline V gene are LGHNA and YNFKEQ. CDR3 bases: TGTGCCAGCAGCCAAAACCCACAGGGACCCACTGAAGCTTTCTTT. It specifies CASSQNPQGPTEAFF.